This TCR beta chain was observed in a study of blood T cells in healthy people across ages. In this sample, this clonotype turned up a few times. Per-sample yields of isolated PBMCs were at least 7 million. For the second PCR, which ran for roughly 7 to 11 cycles, a sample-barcoded 5' primer and a J-beta primer mix were used. Individual samples furnished no less than 2.5 million CDR3-containing paired-end reads apiece. TCRdb processed the 5' RACE reads anew with MiXCR; each CDR3 protein has one entry. The sample includes about 640,000 distinct CDR3 sequences, about 54% of them seen just once. Sample: blood. The sequence was obtained from a man between 60 and 75 years old in good health.

The CDR3 region has the DNA TGTGCCACCAGCAGAGACTCGTTGACAGAGAGCCGCGAGCAGTACTTC. Its protein is CATSRDSLTESREQYF. The chain joins TRBV15 to TRBJ2-5; possible D gene TRBD1, 5 bases. TRBJ2-7 explains the end of the DNA better; the J call may be wrong. The CDR3 covers 16 residues. Germline CDR1 reads LNHNV; CDR2 reads YYDKDF (reference sequence).